This TCR beta chain emerged from a study of control samples from healthy donors and cancer patients. Germline CDR1 and CDR2: MDHEN and SYDVKM. The CDR3 has 13 residues. Trimming removed 3 bases from V and 4 bases from J, with 9 bases in between. Sequencing used immunoSEQ multiplex PCR; TCRdb keeps in-frame clones, though not all of them. The sample consists of roughly 400,000 clones, roughly 90% of them appearing once. This receptor was obtained from a man in his forties with head and neck cancer. Input material: PBMCs. The chain is built from TRBV28 and TRBJ1-2; possible D gene TRBD1, 5 bases. The CDR3, as DNA: TGTGCCAGCAGTTTCAGGCAGGGCTATGGCTACACCTTC. It is translated as CASSFRQGYGYTF.